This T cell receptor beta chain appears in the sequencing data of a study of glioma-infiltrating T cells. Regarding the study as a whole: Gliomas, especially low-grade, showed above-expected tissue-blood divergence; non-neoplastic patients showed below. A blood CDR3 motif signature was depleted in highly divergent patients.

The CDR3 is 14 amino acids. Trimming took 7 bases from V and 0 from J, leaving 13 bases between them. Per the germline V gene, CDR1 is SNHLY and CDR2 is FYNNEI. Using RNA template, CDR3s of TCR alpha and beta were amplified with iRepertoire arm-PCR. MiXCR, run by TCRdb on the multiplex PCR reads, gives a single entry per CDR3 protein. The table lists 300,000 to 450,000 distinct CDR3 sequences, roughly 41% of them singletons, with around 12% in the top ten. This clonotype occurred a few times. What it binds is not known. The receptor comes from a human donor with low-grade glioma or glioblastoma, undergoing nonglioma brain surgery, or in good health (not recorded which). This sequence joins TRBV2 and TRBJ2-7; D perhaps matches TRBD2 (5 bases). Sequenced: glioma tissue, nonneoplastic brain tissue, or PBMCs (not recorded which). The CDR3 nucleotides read TGTGCCAGCATGGCCGGTAGCGACTCCTACGAGCAGTACTTC. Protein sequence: CASMAGSDSYEQYF. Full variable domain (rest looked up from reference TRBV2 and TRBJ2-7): EPEVTQTPSHQVTQMGQEVILRCVPISNHLYFYWYRQILGQKVEFLVSFYNNEISEKSEIFDDQFSVERPDGSNFTLKIRSTKLEDSAMYFCASMAGSDSYEQYFGPGTRLTVT.